The next 25 T cell receptor beta chains were all read from a single sample in a study of blood T cell repertoires in COVID-19. Method: immunoSEQ multiplex PCR; TCRdb's copy keeps in-frame clones and lacks some. The data show 80,000 or so clones, about four fifths seen once. Source material: peripheral blood. The origin of the receptors is a human donor in a cohort sampled during active COVID-19.

The chain carries TRBV7-9 and TRBJ2-7; tentatively, D is TRBD2 (7 bases). The CDR3 runs 15 residues. Trimming cost V 5 bases and J 11 bases, with 25 bases left between them. CDR1 is SEHNR and CDR2 is FQNEAQ in the germline V gene (reference sequence). CDR3 protein: CASSLFGGGYSREYF. The CDR3 nucleotides are TGTGCCAGCAGCCTGTTTGGGGGGGGCTATTCCCGAGAGTACTTC.

The rearrangement links TRBV29-1 to TRBJ1-2; tentatively, D is TRBD1 (6 bases). The CDR3 consists of 15 residues. The germline V gene encodes CDR1 SQVTM and CDR2 ANQGSEA. The V gene lost 0 bases and the J gene lost 2 bases, with 13 bases spanning the gap. DNA of the CDR3: TGCAGCGTTGAAGACGGGACAAGGGGGAACTATGGCTACACCTTC. It yields the protein CSVEDGTRGNYGYTF.

The J gene is TRBJ2-5, the V gene TRBV7-2, with D possibly being TRBD2 (6 bases). Germline loops: CDR1 SGHTA, CDR2 FQGNSA. V was clipped by 5 bases and J by 5 bases, with 12 bases between them. This CDR3 region has 13 residues. The DNA of the CDR3 is TGTGCCAGCAGCCCTTCGGGGAGGGAGACCCAGTACTTC. It specifies CASSPSGRETQYF.

CDR3 residues: CASSQDPAGQGRETQYF. CDR3 bases: TGTGCCAGCAGCCAAGATCCAGCGGGACAGGGACGGGAGACCCAGTACTTC. The genes are TRBV3-1 (or the pseudogene TRBV3-2) and TRBJ2-5, with 9 bases fitting TRBD1. The germline V gene has CDR1 LGHDT and CDR2 YNNKEL (reference sequence). This CDR3 region has 17 residues. J lost 5 bases, V lost 0 bases, and 10 bases had no gene match.

The chain recombines TRBV30 with TRBJ2-5, with TRBD1 identical over 12 bases. The CDR3 spans 16 residues. Trimming removed 0 bases from V and 5 bases from J; junction bases left unmatched: 7. Germline CDR1 is GTSNPN and CDR2 is SVGIG (reference sequence). The CDR3 DNA reads as TGTGCCTGGAGTGTATATGGGACAGGGGGCAGGGAGACCCAGTACTTC. As protein: CAWSVYGTGGRETQYF.

V gene TRBV19 combines with J gene TRBJ1-2, with 8 bases identical to TRBD1. The CDR3 is 15 amino acids. Per the germline V gene, CDR1 is LNHDA and CDR2 is SQIVND (reference sequence). J gave up 6 bases and V 3 bases, and 9 bases lay outside the gene matches. The CDR3 region is CASSIRQGRVDGYTF. The CDR3 coding sequence is TGTGCCAGTAGTATCCGACAGGGGCGGGTAGATGGCTACACCTTC.

The CDR3 here is CASSLRQGKSEQYF. The CDR3 DNA is TGTGCCAGCAGCTTAAGACAGGGAAAAAGTGAGCAGTACTTC. The chain couples TRBV7-2 to TRBJ2-7, with 7 nucleotides matching TRBD1. Germline lookup yields CDR1 SGHTA and CDR2 FQGNSA. The CDR3 consists of 14 residues. V lost 2 bases to trimming and J lost 7 bases; unmatched junction nucleotides: 8.

This chain uses TRBV18 with TRBJ1-4, with D hard to call. Germline V gene sequence: CDR1 KGHSH, CDR2 LQKENI. V was cut by 3 bases and J by 8 bases, with 10 bases left in between. The CDR3 contains 13 residues. CDR3 sequence reads: CASSPRGGEKLFF. The DNA for the CDR3 is TGTGCCAGCTCACCTCGGGGAGGGGAAAAACTGTTTTTT.

The rearrangement uses TRBV19 and TRBJ1-4; 7 bases agree with TRBD1. Germline lookup yields CDR1 LNHDA and CDR2 SQIVND (reference sequence). The V and J ends lost 5 bases and 4 bases, in that order; junction bases with no gene match: 10. The CDR3 sequence is 16 residues long. The CDR3 DNA reads as TGTGCCAGTAGTTCCCCCCCGACAGGGTTTAATGAAAAACTGTTTTTT. Translation gives CASSSPPTGFNEKLFF.

The V call is TRBV5-1, the J call TRBJ2-2, with 7 bases matching TRBD2. Unmatched junction bases numbered 9, after V lost 7 bases and J lost 3 bases. CDR1 is SGHRS, CDR2 YFSETQ, per germline. The CDR3 totals 15 residues. The CDR3, as DNA: TGCGCCAGCGGACCTAATGCGGGGGACACCGGGGAGCTGTTTTTT. Its protein product is CASGPNAGDTGELFF.

This chain links TRBV5-4 with TRBJ1-6; 11 nucleotides agree with TRBD1. CDR1 and CDR2 from the germline V gene are SGHNT and YYREEE (reference sequence). The CDR3 runs to 13 residues. V was clipped by 4 bases and J by 14 bases; unmatched bases: 5. The CDR3 spells CASSLGQGDTLHF. The CDR3 DNA follows: TGTGCCAGCAGCCTGGGACAGGGGGACACCCTCCACTTT.

The chain employs TRBV7-6 and TRBJ1-1; 7 nucleotides line up with TRBD1. Germline loops: CDR1 SGHVS, CDR2 FNYEAQ. This CDR3 has 14 residues. J was trimmed by 7 bases and V by 2 bases; bases with no gene match: 7. The chain's CDR3 is CASSLKGQSVEAFF. CDR3 nucleotides: TGTGCCAGCAGCTTAAAGGGACAGAGTGTTGAAGCTTTCTTT.

This clone was recorded a few times. CDR3: CASSLAVDREFDEQYF. CDR3 DNA: TGCGCCAGCAGCTTGGCTGTGGACAGGGAGTTCGACGAGCAGTACTTC. The chain carries TRBV5-1 and TRBJ2-7; 8 bases line up with TRBD1. This CDR3 region has 16 residues. Germline CDR1 is SGHRS and CDR2 is YFSETQ. Trimming took 0 bases from V and 5 from J; bases not matched to a gene: 10.

V gene TRBV5-4 combines with J gene TRBJ2-1, with D uncertain. V lost 0 bases to trimming and J lost 8 bases, with 12 bases between them. The germline CDR1 and CDR2 sequences are SGHNT and YYREEE (reference sequence). This CDR3 comprises 14 residues. The CDR3 DNA sequence: TGTGCCAGCAGCTTGGGCGGCCAACGGTATGAGCAGTTCTTC. Protein product: CASSLGGQRYEQFF.

This chain connects TRBV7-6 to TRBJ1-2; 9 positions match TRBD1. J lost 6 bases, V lost 5 bases, and 7 bases had no gene match. Germline CDR1 reads SGHVS; CDR2 reads FNYEAQ. The CDR3 is made up of 14 amino acids. The CDR3 here is CASSTTDRGHGYTF. DNA for the CDR3: TGTGCCAGCAGCACGACGGACAGGGGTCATGGCTACACCTTC.

CDR3 DNA: TGTGCCAGCAGCTTTCCCGGACAGTCTGGCTACACCTTC. Its translation is CASSFPGQSGYTF. The V call is TRBV11-2, the J call TRBJ1-2; TRBD1 is a possible D gene (6 bases). The CDR3 contains 13 residues. V lost 3 bases, J lost 7 bases, and 12 bases lay in between. Germline V gene data show CDR1 as SGHAT and CDR2 as FQNNGV. The variable domain in full, with the rest retrieved from reference TRBV11-2 and TRBJ1-2, is EAGVAQSPRYKIIEKRQSVAFWCNPISGHATLYWYQQILGQGPKLLIQFQNNGVVDDSQLPKDRFSAERLKGVDSTLKIQPAKLEDSAVYLCASSFPGQSGYTFGSGTRLTVV.

The V call is TRBV5-1, the J call TRBJ2-7, with TRBD1 matching over 9 bases. This CDR3 spans 14 amino acids. CDR1 and CDR2 (germline): SGHRS, YFSETQ. V lost 3 bases and J lost 7; bases outside the gene matches: 8. The CDR3 nucleotides are TGCGCCAGCAGCTCCGGGACAGGGTCGCGGGAGCAGTACTTC. Amino acid sequence: CASSSGTGSREQYF.

CDR3 nucleotides: TGTGCCAGCAGCTTTGGGCAGAACTATGGCTACACCTTC. Amino acid sequence: CASSFGQNYGYTF. The V call is TRBV5-4, the J call TRBJ1-2; no clear D gene. V shed 2 bases and J shed 2 bases, with 7 bases lying between them. This CDR3 spans 13 amino acids. Per germline, CDR1 SGHNT and CDR2 YYREEE (reference sequence).

The chain couples TRBV5-4 to TRBJ1-1; 7 bases are shared with TRBD1. Germline lookup yields CDR1 SGHNT and CDR2 YYREEE (reference sequence). Trimming at V came to 3 bases and at J to 4 bases, leaving 9 bases not matched to a gene. The CDR3 has 15 amino acids. Here the CDR3 DNA reads TGTGCCAGCAGCTGGCTTGACAGGGTGGGCACTGAAGCTTTCTTT. It translates to CASSWLDRVGTEAFF.

This chain uses TRBV9 with TRBJ2-5; a possible D gene is TRBD2 (6 bases). The CDR3 totals 15 residues. V gave up 2 bases and J gave up 0 bases, with 11 bases separating them. Germline V gene sequence: CDR1 SGDLS, CDR2 YYNGEE. For the CDR3, the DNA is TGTGCCAGCAGCGTGACCGGGACTCACCAAGAGACCCAGTACTTC. Translating it yields CASSVTGTHQETQYF.

V usage is TRBV5-1 and J usage is TRBJ2-5; D call uncertain. Germline V lookup: CDR1 SGHRS, CDR2 YFSETQ. The CDR3 totals 13 residues. Trimming took 2 bases from V and 2 from J, leaving 7 bases between them. In DNA, the CDR3 is TGCGCCAGCAGCTTTACCGCGCAAGAGACCCAGTACTTC. Its translation is CASSFTAQETQYF.

There are a few counts of this clone. V gene TRBV30 combines with J gene TRBJ2-7; a weak D match, TRBD1 (5 bases). Germline loops: CDR1 GTSNPN, CDR2 SVGIG (reference sequence). The CDR3 has 14 residues. V was trimmed by 0 bases and J by 3 bases, leaving 12 bases between them. CDR3 in amino acids: CAWSVLGRVYEQYF. CDR3 in DNA: TGTGCCTGGAGTGTACTCGGCAGGGTCTACGAGCAGTACTTC.

This clone was found once. The rearrangement links TRBV19 to TRBJ1-5, with TRBD1 identical over 8 bases. This CDR3 spans 17 amino acids. Per germline, CDR1 LNHDA and CDR2 SQIVND (reference sequence). The V segment lost 6 bases and the J segment 4 bases; nucleotides outside the gene matches: 14. The CDR3 protein is CASSWAWTGQNNQPQHF. The DNA for the CDR3 is TGTGCCAGTAGCTGGGCCTGGACAGGGCAAAATAATCAGCCCCAGCATTTT.

This sequence joins TRBV19 and TRBJ2-7; D is perhaps TRBD2 (5 bases). CDR3 size: 11 residues. Germline assignment: CDR1 LNHDA and CDR2 SQIVND (reference sequence). The V and J ends lost 9 bases and 4 bases respectively, with 10 bases between them. The CDR3 region has the DNA TGTGCCAGCGCGGGCTCTTACGAGCAGTACTTC. Translating gives CASAGSYEQYF.

The CDR3 coding sequence is TGTGCCAGCAGCGCCGGGACAGCCCCTGAGCAGTTCTTC. Translation: CASSAGTAPEQFF. The chain links TRBV5-6 to TRBJ2-1; 7 positions agree with TRBD1. V was clipped by 4 bases and J by 9 bases; unmatched bases: 7. The CDR3 length is 13 residues. The germline CDR1 and CDR2 sequences are SGHDT and YYEEEE.